The 25 T cell receptor beta chains below were found in one sample sequenced in a study of Ad26.COV2.S vaccination and SARS-CoV-2 variants. The method was immunoSEQ multiplex PCR; TCRdb's version includes in-frame clones alone and lacks a portion of them. The data contain around 300,000 clones, about nine tenths of them singletons. This sample's treatment: roughly 20 received Ad26.COV2.S at low or high dose, single or two shots; about 5 received placebo; per-sample allocation not given. It was on day 63 after the first vaccine or placebo injection that samples were taken. Sequences were derived from peripheral blood, sampled in a trial of Ad26.COV2.S vaccine versus placebo. These receptors were taken from a person between 18 and 65 years old who received the Ad26.COV2.S COVID-19 vaccine or a placebo.

The J gene is TRBJ2-1, the V gene TRBV2; 7 bases are shared with TRBD2. With V trimmed by 2 bases and J by 0 bases, 10 bases remained unmatched. Per the germline V gene, CDR1 is SNHLY and CDR2 is FYNNEI. The CDR3 has 18 amino acids. CDR3 nucleotides: TGTGCCAGCAGTGAATGGTCGCGAAAGCGGGGCTCCTACAATGAGCAGTTCTTC. It translates to CASSEWSRKRGSYNEQFF.

The V call is TRBV6-2 or TRBV6-3, the J call TRBJ1-2; D remains ambiguous. Per germline, CDR1 MNHEY and CDR2 SVGEGT. Trimming cost V 4 bases and J 3 bases, with 6 bases left between them. The CDR3 runs 12 residues. The CDR3 DNA reads TGTGCCAGCAGTTCGATGGACTATGGCTACACCTTC. Residues: CASSSMDYGYTF.

This chain connects TRBV5-3 to TRBJ2-7; perhaps TRBD1 as D (5 bases). TRBV5-3 is known as an ORF, though its function is uncertain. CDR3 size: 16 residues. The V gene lost 4 bases and the J gene lost 2 bases, with 19 bases spanning the gap. DNA of the CDR3: TGTGCCAGAAGCCCCCGGTCAACAGGAATCCCCTACGAGCAGTACTTC. Its translation: CARSPRSTGIPYEQYF.

The V and J genes are TRBV27 and TRBJ2-7, with 9 positions matching TRBD1. Germline trimming cut 4 bases from V and 2 bases from J; bases unmatched to any gene: 6. CDR1 and CDR2 (germline): MNHEY, SMNVEV (reference sequence). The CDR3 extends over 15 amino acids. The DNA of the CDR3 is TGTGCCAGCAGTTCGCCGGGACAGGGACCCTACGAGCAGTACTTC. This translates into CASSSPGQGPYEQYF.

This rearrangement joins TRBV12-3 or TRBV12-4 to TRBJ1-5; no firm D call. The CDR3 extends over 11 amino acids. With 8 bases removed from V and 9 bases from J, the gap between germline ends came to 11 bases. This CDR3 reads CASSNLGPQHF. The CDR3 coding sequence is TGTGCCAGCTCCAACTTGGGGCCCCAGCATTTT.

This rearrangement joins TRBV5-5 to TRBJ2-7; either TRBD1 or TRBD2 may fit D (5 bases each). Trimming cost V 0 bases and J 3 bases, with 10 bases left between them. The CDR3 has 14 amino acids. Germline lookup yields CDR1 SGHKS and CDR2 YYEKEE (reference sequence). The CDR3 loop reads CASSLVGGGYEQYF. CDR3 nucleotides: TGTGCCAGCAGCTTGGTTGGGGGTGGCTACGAGCAGTACTTC.

The rearrangement uses TRBV14 and TRBJ2-7; D gene unclear. Germline CDR1 SGHDN, CDR2 FVKESK. This CDR3 spans 14 amino acids. Trimming cost V 2 bases and J 3 bases, with 11 bases left between them. CDR3 amino acids: CASSQRWQFYEQYF. CDR3 sequence (DNA): TGTGCCAGCAGCCAAAGATGGCAGTTCTACGAGCAGTACTTC. The whole variable domain, filled in from reference TRBV14 and TRBJ2-7, reads EAGVTQFPSHSVIEKGQTVTLRCDPISGHDNLYWYRRVMGKEIKFLLHFVKESKQDESGMPNNRFLAERTGGTYSTLKVQPAELEDSGVYFCASSQRWQFYEQYFGPGTRLTVT.

The gene calls are TRBV5-1 and TRBJ1-3; possible D gene TRBD1, 6 bases. V shed 4 bases and J shed 7 bases, with 6 bases lying between them. The germline V gene encodes CDR1 SGHRS and CDR2 YFSETQ. This CDR3 has 11 residues. The CDR3 region is CASSRGNTIYF. CDR3 sequence (DNA): TGCGCCAGCAGCAGGGGGAACACCATATATTTT.

This clone occurred a few times. The V gene is TRBV19, the J gene TRBJ1-5; TRBD1 matches 7 bases. V dropped 5 bases and J dropped 0; count of bases not matched to a gene: 13. The CDR3 has 18 residues. Looked up from germline, CDR1 is LNHDA and CDR2 is SQIVND (reference sequence). CDR3 sequence: CASSRPGQVVGSNQPQHF. CDR3 coding DNA: TGTGCCAGTAGTCGCCCCGGACAGGTGGTAGGTAGCAATCAGCCCCAGCATTTT. The complete variable domain, with remaining parts taken from reference TRBV19 and TRBJ1-5, reads DGGITQSPKYLFRKEGQNVTLSCEQNLNHDAMYWYRQDPGQGLRLIYYSQIVNDFQKGDIAEGYSVSREKKESFPLTVTSAQKNPTAFYLCASSRPGQVVGSNQPQHFGDGTRLSIL.

This rearrangement joins TRBV12-3 or TRBV12-4 to TRBJ1-2; the D is unclear. The CDR3 spans 12 residues. V was pared by 5 bases and J by 4 bases, with 8 bases between. The CDR3 bases are TGTGCCAGCAGTCCTACCCTCTATGGCTACACCTTC. It translates to CASSPTLYGYTF.

V is TRBV4-1 and J is TRBJ2-6; D is perhaps TRBD1 (5 bases). Trimming pared 1 base from V and 1 base from J, leaving 11 bases between. CDR1 and CDR2 (germline): MGHRA, YSYEKL. The CDR3 is 17 amino acids. The CDR3 region has the DNA TGCGCCAGCAGCCAAGCGCCTAAGGGGTCTGGGGCCAACGTCCTGACTTTC. This codes for CASSQAPKGSGANVLTF.

This clone was seen just once. This chain uses TRBV18 with TRBJ2-2, with D unclear. The germline gives CDR1 KGHSH, CDR2 LQKENI. V was pared by 0 bases and J by 0 bases, with 8 bases between. The CDR3 runs to 16 residues. CDR3 sequence reads: CASSPPNVANTGELFF. The CDR3 region has the DNA TGTGCCAGCTCACCACCGAATGTAGCGAACACCGGGGAGCTGTTTTTT. The complete variable domain, with remaining parts taken from reference TRBV18 and TRBJ2-2, reads NAGVMQNPRHLVRRRGQEARLRCSPMKGHSHVYWYRQLPEEGLKFMVYLQKENIIDESGMPKERFSAEFPKEGPSILRIQQVVRGDSAAYFCASSPPNVANTGELFFGEGSRLTVL.

The genes are TRBV7-6 and TRBJ2-7; D ambiguous. Germline CDR1 is SGHVS and CDR2 is FNYEAQ. Trimming shortened V by 5 bases and J by 4 bases, and 9 bases separated the two germline ends. CDR3 length: 12 amino acids. The CDR3 reads CASSPNSYEQYF. The CDR3 DNA follows: TGTGCCAGCAGCCCGAACTCTTACGAGCAGTACTTC.

The chain joins TRBV6-2 or TRBV6-3 to TRBJ1-5; D not certain. The germline V and J ends were trimmed by 5 bases and 5 bases, with 13 bases remaining between them. CDR3 length: 14 residues. Germline CDR1 reads MNHEY; CDR2 reads SVGEGT. CDR3 coding DNA: TGTGCCAGCAGTCCCAGGACCGGCCATCAGCCCCAGCATTTT. Translating gives CASSPRTGHQPQHF.

This rearrangement joins TRBV7-2 to TRBJ1-2, with D perhaps matching TRBD1 (5 bases). CDR1 is SGHTA, CDR2 FQGNSA, per germline. The CDR3 is made up of 16 amino acids. Trimming cost V 2 bases and J 7 bases, with 20 bases left between them. Written as DNA, the CDR3 is TGTGCCAGCAGCTTAATAAAAGGGGCATTCAGTGGTGGCTACACCTTC. Translating it yields CASSLIKGAFSGGYTF.

This clone occurred once. Germline and junction disagree at one end, which may indicate a read error. The V and J genes are TRBV11-3 and TRBJ2-7; TRBD2 aligns across 7 bases. The V gene's germline CDR1 is SGHNT and CDR2 YENEEA. The CDR3 loop spans 15 amino acids. The CDR3 DNA reads as TGTGCCAGCAGCCGGGCTAGCGGAGGCACCTATGAGCAGTACTTC. Its protein is CASSRASGGTYEQYF. Full variable domain (rest looked up from reference TRBV11-3 and TRBJ2-7): EAGVVQSPRYKIIEKKQPVAFWCNPISGHNTLYWYLQNLGQGPELLIRYENEEAVDDSQLPKDRFSAERLKGVDSTLKIQPAELGDSAVYLCASSRASGGTYEQYFGPGTRLTVT.

This clone was observed a single time. The chain is built from TRBV5-1 and TRBJ2-3; the D is unclear. In germline, CDR1 is SGHRS, CDR2 YFSETQ. V dropped 2 bases and J dropped 2 bases, with 15 bases sitting between them. The CDR3 totals 16 residues. The DNA for the CDR3 is TGCGCCAGCAGCTTAAGGGCAGCCACCTACACAGATACGCAGTATTTT. Translated: CASSLRAATYTDTQYF.

This chain joins TRBV7-8 and TRBJ1-4; possibly TRBD1 for D (5 bases). V lost 5 bases and J lost 3, with 22 bases in between. Germline lookup yields CDR1 SGHVS and CDR2 FQNEAQ. The CDR3 length is 18 residues. CDR3 residues: CASSHPGIPRGSNEKLFF. The CDR3 DNA sequence: TGTGCCAGCAGCCATCCCGGGATACCACGGGGGTCTAATGAAAAACTGTTTTTT. The complete variable domain, with remaining parts taken from reference TRBV7-8 and TRBJ1-4, reads GAGVSQSPRYKVAKRGQDVALRCDPISGHVSLFWYQQALGQGPEFLTYFQNEAQLDKSGLPSDRFFAERPEGSVSTLKIQRTQQEDSAVYLCASSHPGIPRGSNEKLFFGSGTQLSVL.

The genes are TRBV28 and TRBJ2-1; 7 bases align to TRBD2. The CDR3 contains 18 residues. V lost 5 bases to trimming and J lost 0 bases; unmatched junction nucleotides: 13. The germline gives CDR1 MDHEN, CDR2 SYDVKM. In DNA, the CDR3 is TGTGCCAGCAGTCGAGGCCGAGGGACTACCTCCTCCTACAATGAGCAGTTCTTC. Protein: CASSRGRGTTSSYNEQFF.

The chain couples TRBV11-2 to TRBJ1-1; no definite D call. The CDR3 is made up of 13 amino acids. Trimming cost V 3 bases and J 0 bases, with 5 bases left between them. The germline gives CDR1 SGHAT, CDR2 FQNNGV. This CDR3 reads CASSFGLNTEAFF. CDR3 coding DNA: TGTGCCAGCAGCTTCGGGTTGAACACTGAAGCTTTCTTT.

The gene calls are TRBV2 and TRBJ2-6; TRBD2 might be the D (5 bases). V lost 8 bases and J 0 bases, leaving 17 bases between the germline ends. CDR3 length: 17 residues. Germline CDR1 is SNHLY and CDR2 is FYNNEI. CDR3: CASRIGLAYSGANVLTF. DNA for the CDR3: TGTGCCAGCCGTATCGGTCTAGCCTACTCTGGGGCCAACGTCCTGACTTTC.

The chain carries TRBV9 and TRBJ2-2; TRBD2 matches at 7 bases. The CDR3 is 16 residues long. Germline V gives CDR1 SGDLS, CDR2 YYNGEE. V was pared by 0 bases and J by 4 bases, with 6 bases of the junction left unmatched. Written as DNA, the CDR3 is TGTGCCAGCAGCGTAGTGGCAGGGAGGGGCACCGGGGAGCTGTTTTTT. Its protein is CASSVVAGRGTGELFF.

This clone was counted once. The J gene is TRBJ2-7, the V gene TRBV3-1 (or the pseudogene TRBV3-2), with 8 bases lining up with TRBD1. CDR1 and CDR2 from the germline V gene are LGHDT and YNNKEL (reference sequence). The CDR3 has 12 amino acids. Trimming removed 0 bases from V and 12 bases from J; junction bases left unmatched: 4. This CDR3 reads CASSQERDRLYF. The CDR3 DNA reads as TGTGCCAGCAGCCAAGAGCGGGACAGGCTGTACTTC.

V is TRBV5-4 and J is TRBJ2-5; possible D gene TRBD2, 6 bases. V lost 4 bases to trimming and J lost 5 bases, with 18 bases between them. Germline V gene lookup returns CDR1 SGHNT and CDR2 YYREEE (reference sequence). CDR3 size: 15 residues. DNA of the CDR3: TGTGCCAGCAGCGAAGCCGTTGGCAGCGGGGAGACCCAGTACTTC. Translated, it gives CASSEAVGSGETQYF.

The chain uses TRBV6-5 and TRBJ1-1; 8 bases fit TRBD1. Germline V gives CDR1 MNHEY, CDR2 SVGAGI. The CDR3 totals 14 residues. V was clipped by 4 bases and J by 9 bases; unmatched bases: 10. The CDR3: CASSSMDRAKKAFF. The DNA for the CDR3 is TGTGCCAGCAGTTCCATGGACAGGGCGAAGAAAGCTTTCTTT.